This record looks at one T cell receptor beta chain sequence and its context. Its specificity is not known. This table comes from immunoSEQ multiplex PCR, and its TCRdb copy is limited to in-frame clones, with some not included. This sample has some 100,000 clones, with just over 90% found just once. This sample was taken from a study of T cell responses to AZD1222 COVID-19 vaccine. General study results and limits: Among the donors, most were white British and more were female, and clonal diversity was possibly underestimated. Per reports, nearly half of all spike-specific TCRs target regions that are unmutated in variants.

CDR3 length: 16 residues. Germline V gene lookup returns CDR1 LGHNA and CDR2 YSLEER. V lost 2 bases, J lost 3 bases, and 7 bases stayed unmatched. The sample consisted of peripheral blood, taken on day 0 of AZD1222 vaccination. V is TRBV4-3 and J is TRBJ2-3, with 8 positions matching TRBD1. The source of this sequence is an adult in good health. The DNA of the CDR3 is TGCGCCAGCAGCCAAAACAGGGGGGCAAGGACAGATACGCAGTATTTT. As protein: CASSQNRGARTDTQYF.